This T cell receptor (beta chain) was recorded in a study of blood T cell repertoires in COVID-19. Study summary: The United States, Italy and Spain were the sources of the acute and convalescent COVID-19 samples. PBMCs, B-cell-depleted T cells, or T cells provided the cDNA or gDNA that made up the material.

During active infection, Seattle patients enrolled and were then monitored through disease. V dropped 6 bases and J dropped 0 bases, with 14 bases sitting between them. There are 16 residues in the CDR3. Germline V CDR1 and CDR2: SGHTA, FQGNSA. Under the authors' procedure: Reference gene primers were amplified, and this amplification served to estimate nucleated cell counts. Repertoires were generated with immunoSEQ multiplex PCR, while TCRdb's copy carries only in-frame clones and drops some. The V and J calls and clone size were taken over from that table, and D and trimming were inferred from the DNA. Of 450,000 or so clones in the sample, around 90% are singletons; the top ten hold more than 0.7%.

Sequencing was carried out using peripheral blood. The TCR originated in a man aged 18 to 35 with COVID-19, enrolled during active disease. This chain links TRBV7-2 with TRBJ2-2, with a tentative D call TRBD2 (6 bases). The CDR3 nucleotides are TGTGCCAGCAGTTTCACTAGCACTGCGAACACCGGGGAGCTGTTTTTT. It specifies CASSFTSTANTGELFF.